The TCR beta chain under discussion was sequenced for a study of T cells in Graves' hyperthyroidism and ophthalmopathy. Amplification of TCR beta CDR3 regions was performed using RNA transcripts as template. The HTBI primer set was used in a first-round RT-PCR of the TCR CDR3. TCRdb called the multiplex PCR reads again in MiXCR, with one record for every CDR3 protein. The sample lists 560,000 or so distinct CDR3 sequences, more than 45% occurring once. Hyperthyroidism of Graves' type that showed no ophthalmopathy progression within 18 months was stable. In this sample, this clonotype turned up a few times. This sequence was found in a woman aged 18-29 years with Graves' hyperthyroidism. Input material: peripheral blood or thyroid tissue (not recorded which).

This CDR3 reads CASSVDKGTNYGYTF. CDR3 DNA sequence: TGTGCCAGCAGCGTAGATAAGGGGACTAACTATGGCTACACCTTC. The rearrangement links TRBV9 to TRBJ1-2; D may be TRBD1 (5 bases). The CDR3 totals 15 residues. The germline V gene encodes CDR1 SGDLS and CDR2 YYNGEE. V lost 0 bases and J lost 0, with 9 bases in between.